Here is one T cell receptor (beta chain) with its context. PCR amplification relied on 60 Vbeta primers (plus 13 Jbeta primers). Profiling relied on immunoSEQ multiplex PCR, and the TCRdb table lists in-frame clones only, not all of them. The sample records about 120,000 clones, about 66% being singletons. V lost 0 bases and J 7 bases, leaving 13 bases between the germline ends. CDR1 is SGHTS, CDR2 YDEGEE, per germline. This CDR3 spans 15 amino acids. These data belong to a study of cytomegalovirus exposure and HLA in healthy donors. This rearrangement joins TRBV5-8 to TRBJ1-4; tentative D call: TRBD1 (6 bases). The TCR comes from a man under 40 in good health and CMV-seropositive. Sequencing used PBMCs. The CDR3 loop reads CASSLGGGVGEKLFF. The CDR3 nucleotides read TGTGCCAGCAGCTTGGGAGGGGGTGTCGGTGAAAAACTGTTTTTT.